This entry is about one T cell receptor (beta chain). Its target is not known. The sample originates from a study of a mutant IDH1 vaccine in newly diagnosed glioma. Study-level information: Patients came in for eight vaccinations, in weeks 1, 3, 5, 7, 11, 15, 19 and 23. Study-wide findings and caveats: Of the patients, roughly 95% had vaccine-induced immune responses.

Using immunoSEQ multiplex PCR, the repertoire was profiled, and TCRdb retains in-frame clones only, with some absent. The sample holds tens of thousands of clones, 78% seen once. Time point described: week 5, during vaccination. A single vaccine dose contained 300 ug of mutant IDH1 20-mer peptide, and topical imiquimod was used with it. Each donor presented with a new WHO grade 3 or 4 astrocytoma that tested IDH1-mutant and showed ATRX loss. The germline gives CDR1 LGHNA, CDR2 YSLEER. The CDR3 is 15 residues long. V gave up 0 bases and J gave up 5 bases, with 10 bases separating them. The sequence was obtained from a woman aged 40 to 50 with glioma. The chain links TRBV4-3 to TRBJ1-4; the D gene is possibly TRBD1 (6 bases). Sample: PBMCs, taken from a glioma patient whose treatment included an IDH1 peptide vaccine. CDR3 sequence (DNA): TGCGCCAGCAGCCAAGATCGGCAGGGGAATGAAAAACTGTTTTTT. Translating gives CASSQDRQGNEKLFF.